This T cell receptor (beta chain) was sequenced during a study of blood T cell repertoires in COVID-19. Study-level information: COVID-19 samples from acute and convalescent phases originated in the United States, Italy and Spain.

Authors' analysis steps: Scientists estimated how many nucleated cells there were by amplifying reference gene primers. The assay was immunoSEQ multiplex PCR, and TCRdb's table has in-frame clones only and misses some. V, J and clone size derive from that table, while D and trimming were established from the DNA sequence. The data show some 150,000 clones, with more than 75% seen just once and roughly 35% held by the top ten. Sample: peripheral blood. The clonotype was recovered from a man aged 45-65 years who had recovered from COVID-19.

CDR3 sequence reads: CAWSVLGGTQGYEQFF. The CDR3 DNA reads TGTGCCTGGAGTGTACTAGGAGGGACCCAAGGGTATGAGCAGTTCTTC. The chain is built from TRBV30 and TRBJ2-1, with D possibly being TRBD2 (6 bases). The germline V and J ends were trimmed by 0 bases and 8 bases, with 20 bases remaining between them. CDR1 GTSNPN and CDR2 SVGIG come from the germline V gene (reference sequence). The CDR3 loop spans 16 amino acids.